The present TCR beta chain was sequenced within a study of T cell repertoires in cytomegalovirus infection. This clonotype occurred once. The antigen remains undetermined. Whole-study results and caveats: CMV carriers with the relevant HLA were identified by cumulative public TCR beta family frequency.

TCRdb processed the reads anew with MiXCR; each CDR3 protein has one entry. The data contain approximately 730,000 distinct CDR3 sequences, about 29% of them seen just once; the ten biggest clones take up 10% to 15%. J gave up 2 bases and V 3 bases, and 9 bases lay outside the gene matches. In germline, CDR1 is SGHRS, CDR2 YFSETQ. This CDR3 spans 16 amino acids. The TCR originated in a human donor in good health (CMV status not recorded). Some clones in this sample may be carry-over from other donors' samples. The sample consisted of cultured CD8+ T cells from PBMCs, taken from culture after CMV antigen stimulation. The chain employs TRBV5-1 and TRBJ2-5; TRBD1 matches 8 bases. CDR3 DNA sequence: TGCGCCAGCAGCTCCGACAGGGGAAAGGTGCAAGAGACCCAGTACTTC. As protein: CASSSDRGKVQETQYF.